The entry below describes one TCR beta chain. Germline assignment: CDR1 MNHEY and CDR2 SMNVEV (reference sequence). CDR3 length: 15 amino acids. Between the trimmed V and J ends, which lost 5 bases and 1 base, there was a span of 9 bases. The data belong to a study of blood T cell repertoires in COVID-19. Here immunoSEQ multiplex PCR was the method, and the copy in TCRdb shows in-frame clones only, minus some. Altogether about 220,000 clones are present, 86% being singletons, with the ten largest covering 3% to 4.5%. The chain carries TRBV27 and TRBJ2-6; tentative D call: TRBD1 (5 bases). The receptor was derived from a woman between 35 and 50 years old with acute COVID-19. The sequencing input was PBMCs or T cells enriched from blood (not recorded which). The CDR3 bases are TGTGCCAGCAGTAACGACAGATCTGGGGCCAACGTCCTGACTTTC. As protein: CASSNDRSGANVLTF.